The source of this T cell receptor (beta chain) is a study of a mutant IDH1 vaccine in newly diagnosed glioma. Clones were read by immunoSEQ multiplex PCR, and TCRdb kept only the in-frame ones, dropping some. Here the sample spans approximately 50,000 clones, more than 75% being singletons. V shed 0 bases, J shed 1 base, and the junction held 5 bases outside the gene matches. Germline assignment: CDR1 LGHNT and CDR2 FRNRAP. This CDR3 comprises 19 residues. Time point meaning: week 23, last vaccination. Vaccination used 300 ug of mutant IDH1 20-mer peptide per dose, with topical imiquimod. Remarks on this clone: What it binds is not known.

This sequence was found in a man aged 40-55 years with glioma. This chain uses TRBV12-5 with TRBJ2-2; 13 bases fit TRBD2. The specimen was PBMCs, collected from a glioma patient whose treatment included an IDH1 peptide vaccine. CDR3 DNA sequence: TGTGCTAGTGGTTTGGTAGGGACTAGCGGGATCCTGAACACCGGGGAGCTGTTTTTT. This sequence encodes CASGLVGTSGILNTGELFF. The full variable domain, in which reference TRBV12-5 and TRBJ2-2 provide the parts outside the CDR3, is DARVTQTPRHKVTEMGQEVTMRCQPILGHNTVFWYRQTMMQGLELLAYFRNRAPLDDSGMPKDRFSAEMPDATLATLKIQPSEPRDSAVYFCASGLVGTSGILNTGELFFGEGSRLTVL.